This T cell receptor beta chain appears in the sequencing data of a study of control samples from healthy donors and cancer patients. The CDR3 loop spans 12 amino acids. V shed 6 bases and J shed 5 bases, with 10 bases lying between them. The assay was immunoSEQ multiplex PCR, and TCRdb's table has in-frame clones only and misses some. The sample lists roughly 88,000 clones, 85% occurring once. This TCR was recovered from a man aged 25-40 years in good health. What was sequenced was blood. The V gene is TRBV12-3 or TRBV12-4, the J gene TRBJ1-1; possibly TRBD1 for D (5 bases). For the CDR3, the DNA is TGTGCCAGCAGACCAGGGTTAACTGAAGCTTTCTTT. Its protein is CASRPGLTEAFF.